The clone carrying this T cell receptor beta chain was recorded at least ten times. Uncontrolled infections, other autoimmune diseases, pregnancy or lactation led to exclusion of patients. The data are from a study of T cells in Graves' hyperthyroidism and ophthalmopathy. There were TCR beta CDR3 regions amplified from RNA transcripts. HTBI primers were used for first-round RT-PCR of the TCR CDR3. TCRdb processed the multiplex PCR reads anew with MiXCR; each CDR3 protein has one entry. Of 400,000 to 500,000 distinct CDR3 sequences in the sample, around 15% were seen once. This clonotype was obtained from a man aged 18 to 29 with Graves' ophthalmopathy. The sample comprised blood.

Here the CDR3 DNA reads TGTGCCAGCAGCGTAATCACCGGGGAGCTGTTTTTT. Its translation: CASSVITGELFF. V is TRBV6-1 and J is TRBJ2-2; D not resolved. V was cut by 6 bases and J by 4 bases, with 6 bases left in between. CDR3 length equals 12 residues. Per the germline V gene, CDR1 is MNHNS and CDR2 is SASEGT.